These 23 T cell receptor beta chains came from one sample sequenced in a study of T cell changes during pregnancy in multiple sclerosis. Only in-frame clones appear in the TCRdb table, and some are missing; sequencing was by immunoSEQ multiplex PCR. In the table there are just under 80,000 clones, approximately 95% of which are singletons. The specimen comprised peripheral blood, sampled in the first trimester of pregnancy. These receptors came from a female donor with multiple sclerosis, enrolled in a pregnancy study.

CDR3 protein: CASRRWGDSYEQYF. DNA of the CDR3: TGTGCCAGCAGGCGGTGGGGGGACTCCTACGAGCAGTACTTC. The genes are TRBV5-6 and TRBJ2-7; tentative D call: TRBD2 (6 bases). Trimming shortened V by 5 bases and J by 0 bases, and 12 bases separated the two germline ends. The CDR3 covers 14 residues. The germline V gene encodes CDR1 SGHDT and CDR2 YYEEEE. The variable domain in full, completed from reference TRBV5-6 and TRBJ2-7, reads DAGVTQSPTHLIKTRGQQVTLRCSPKSGHDTVSWYQQALGQGPQFIFQYYEEEERQRGNFPDRFSGHQFPNYSSELNVNALLLGDSALYLCASRRWGDSYEQYFGPGTRLTVT.

CDR3 in DNA: TGTGCCAGCAGTGAAGTCGGCAGGGGGCTAGGCTACACCTTC. Residues: CASSEVGRGLGYTF. This chain connects TRBV6-1 to TRBJ1-2, with TRBD1 matching over 8 bases. This CDR3 has 14 residues. Trimming removed 1 base from V and 8 bases from J; junction bases left unmatched: 6. In germline, CDR1 is MNHNS, CDR2 SASEGT.

This clone occurred once. The chain carries TRBV28 and TRBJ1-2; 9 positions agree with TRBD1. Germline values: CDR1 MDHEN, CDR2 SYDVKM. After removal of 10 bases from V and 2 bases from J, the junction contained 11 bases not matched to a gene. This CDR3 is 15 amino acids long. The CDR3 bases are TGTGCCACCACCCCTTCCGGGACAGGGAACTATGGCTACACCTTC. This gives the protein CATTPSGTGNYGYTF.

This chain connects TRBV6-5 to TRBJ1-2; 9 nucleotides agree with TRBD1. J gave up 4 bases and V 6 bases, and 9 bases lay outside the gene matches. Germline-derived CDR1 and CDR2 are MNHEY and SVGAGI. This CDR3 contains 15 residues. Here the CDR3 DNA reads TGTGCCAGCAGACTACAGGGGGCGCAGAGCTATGGCTACACCTTC. Translating gives CASRLQGAQSYGYTF.

The chain combines TRBV7-2 with TRBJ1-2, with D possibly being TRBD1 (5 bases). Germline loops: CDR1 SGHTA, CDR2 FQGNSA. Trimming took 5 bases from V and 6 from J, leaving 19 bases between them. The CDR3 spans 15 residues. The CDR3 coding sequence is TGTGCCAGCAGCCCGGACCCACAAGGCAGGGATGGCTACACCTTC. Protein product: CASSPDPQGRDGYTF.

J is TRBJ2-5 and V is TRBV7-2; 7 nucleotides line up with TRBD2. V lost 5 bases to trimming and J lost 0 bases; unmatched junction nucleotides: 6. The CDR3 loop spans 15 amino acids. CDR1 is SGHTA and CDR2 is FQGNSA in the germline V gene. The CDR3 protein is CASSPQRGYQETQYF. CDR3 nucleotides: TGTGCCAGCAGCCCCCAGCGGGGATACCAAGAGACCCAGTACTTC.

This chain uses TRBV27 with TRBJ1-1; tentatively, D is TRBD1 (5 bases). CDR3 length: 14 amino acids. The ends were cut back, 4 bases at V and 3 bases at J, with 12 bases in the middle. CDR1 is MNHEY, CDR2 SMNVEV, per germline (reference sequence). The CDR3 DNA reads TGTGCCAGCAGTTACGGGGGGATGGACACTGAAGCTTTCTTT. This gives the protein CASSYGGMDTEAFF.

The V call is TRBV25-1, the J call TRBJ1-3, with a possible D match to TRBD1 (5 bases). V lost 6 bases, J lost 0 bases, and 9 bases lay in between. The CDR3 extends over 14 amino acids. Germline V gene lookup returns CDR1 MGHDK and CDR2 SYGVNS. The chain's CDR3 is CASSWGSSGNTIYF. CDR3 DNA: TGTGCCAGCAGCTGGGGCAGCTCTGGAAACACCATATATTTT.

This clone showed up just once. The genes are TRBV28 and TRBJ1-2; D unclear. Trimming removed 4 bases at V and 4 bases at J, with 16 bases between. This CDR3 comprises 15 residues. In germline, CDR1 is MDHEN, CDR2 SYDVKM. The CDR3 loop reads CASSSYTGTGYGYTF. As DNA, the CDR3 is TGTGCCAGCAGTTCTTATACGGGAACCGGCTATGGCTACACCTTC.

The chain has TRBV11-3 and TRBJ2-2; perhaps TRBD2 as D (6 bases). The CDR3 contains 15 residues. From germline, CDR1 is SGHNT and CDR2 YENEEA. The germline V and J ends were trimmed by 4 bases and 2 bases, with 11 bases remaining between them. Here the CDR3 reads CASSSTGTNTGELFF. Here the CDR3 DNA reads TGTGCCAGCAGCTCCACCGGGACTAACACCGGGGAGCTGTTTTTT. Full variable domain (outside the CDR3, taken from reference TRBV11-3 and TRBJ2-2): EAGVVQSPRYKIIEKKQPVAFWCNPISGHNTLYWYLQNLGQGPELLIRYENEEAVDDSQLPKDRFSAERLKGVDSTLKIQPAELGDSAVYLCASSSTGTNTGELFFGEGSRLTVL.

This clone was counted between two and nine times. The chain has TRBV5-1 and TRBJ1-2; D may be TRBD1 (6 bases). There are 13 residues in the CDR3. CDR1 SGHRS and CDR2 YFSETQ come from the germline V gene. V shed 5 bases and J shed 5 bases, with 13 bases lying between them. CDR3 nucleotide sequence: TGCGCCAGCAGACGGACAGAAAGTTATGGCTACACCTTC. Its translation: CASRRTESYGYTF.

This clone has only one observation. The V call is TRBV11-2, the J call TRBJ2-7; 12 nucleotides align to TRBD1. CDR1 and CDR2 from the germline V gene are SGHAT and FQNNGV. There are 15 residues in the CDR3. V lost 5 bases, J lost 4 bases, and 6 bases stayed unmatched. The CDR3 nucleotides are TGTGCCAGCAGCCCTTGGGACAGGGGGCTTTACGAGCAGTACTTC. Protein: CASSPWDRGLYEQYF.

The chain carries TRBV27 and TRBJ1-3; 9 bases line up with TRBD1. V was pared by 5 bases and J by 2 bases, with 4 bases of the junction left unmatched. The CDR3 is 15 residues long. In germline, CDR1 is MNHEY, CDR2 SMNVEV (reference sequence). This chain's CDR3 is CASSIDRGAGNTIYF. The CDR3 DNA reads TGTGCCAGCAGTATCGACAGGGGGGCTGGAAACACCATATATTTT.

The chain carries TRBV7-8 and TRBJ2-3, with a possible D match to TRBD1 (5 bases). Trimming removed 5 bases at V and 0 bases at J, with 12 bases between. The CDR3 runs 15 residues. Germline CDR1 reads SGHVS; CDR2 reads FQNEAQ. CDR3 protein: CASSLYRSSTDTQYF. CDR3 DNA sequence: TGTGCCAGCAGCCTCTACAGGTCTAGCACAGATACGCAGTATTTT.

This chain uses TRBV2 with TRBJ1-2; D not certain. Germline assignment: CDR1 SNHLY and CDR2 FYNNEI. The CDR3 is 14 residues long. V shed 1 base and J shed 8 bases, with 14 bases lying between them. The CDR3 nucleotides read TGTGCCAGCAGTGAAGATCGGGTGTTTAGCGGCTACACCTTC. It translates to CASSEDRVFSGYTF.

The V call is TRBV2, the J call TRBJ2-3; 9 bases match TRBD2. J gave up 4 bases and V 4 bases, and 3 bases lay outside the gene matches. Germline lookup yields CDR1 SNHLY and CDR2 FYNNEI. This CDR3 contains 14 residues. The CDR3 coding sequence is TGTGCCAGCAGTGGGGGCGGGGGGGCAGATACGCAGTATTTT. Translation gives CASSGGGGADTQYF.

The chain joins TRBV5-4 to TRBJ1-1; D gene ambiguous. Germline V gene data show CDR1 as SGHNT and CDR2 as YYREEE (reference sequence). The CDR3 runs to 14 residues. Trimming stripped 0 bases from V and 4 bases from J, with 10 bases between. CDR3 DNA: TGTGCCAGCAGCTTGGGGGCGGGCACCACTGAAGCTTTCTTT. This encodes CASSLGAGTTEAFF.

The chain uses TRBV5-1 and TRBJ1-3, with D perhaps matching TRBD1 (5 bases). The V gene lost 4 bases and the J gene lost 0 bases, with 11 bases spanning the gap. From germline, CDR1 is SGHRS and CDR2 YFSETQ. CDR3 length: 15 amino acids. The CDR3 reads CASSQRGSSGNTIYF. In nucleotides, the CDR3 is TGCGCCAGCAGCCAGCGGGGGAGCTCTGGAAACACCATATATTTT.

This chain connects TRBV9 to TRBJ1-3; D ambiguous. This CDR3 region has 17 residues. Germline V gene sequence: CDR1 SGDLS, CDR2 YYNGEE. V lost 4 bases, J lost 4 bases, and 21 bases lay in between. CDR3 in amino acids: CASSIGSRVRSGNTIYF. The CDR3 DNA sequence: TGTGCCAGCAGCATAGGTTCCCGGGTCCGATCCGGAAACACCATATATTTT.

This clone was seen only a few times. The CDR3 DNA is TGTGCCAGCAGCCAGGGGTCGGTGACACCCCTCCACTTT. It translates to CASSQGSVTPLHF. V is TRBV7-2 and J is TRBJ1-6, with D perhaps TRBD1 (6 bases). The V and J ends lost 5 bases and 11 bases respectively, with 13 bases between them. The CDR3 consists of 13 residues. Germline CDR1 is SGHTA and CDR2 is FQGNSA.

The V call is TRBV7-8, the J call TRBJ1-5; D perhaps matches TRBD1 (6 bases). The germline gives CDR1 SGHVS, CDR2 FQNEAQ. V was shortened by 1 base and J by 4 bases, with 8 bases between the two germline ends. CDR3 length: 14 residues. CDR3 residues: CASSLEQGNQPQHF. The CDR3 nucleotides read TGTGCCAGCAGCTTAGAACAGGGAAATCAGCCCCAGCATTTT.

V gene TRBV28 combines with J gene TRBJ2-7; 12 bases fit TRBD1. From germline, CDR1 is MDHEN and CDR2 SYDVKM. The CDR3 is 14 residues long. Germline trimming cut 6 bases from V and 4 bases from J; bases unmatched to any gene: 4. CDR3 sequence (DNA): TGTGCCAGCAGACAGGGACAGGGGGCTTACGAGCAGTACTTC. Amino acids: CASRQGQGAYEQYF.

J is TRBJ2-3 and V is TRBV7-9; 7 nucleotides align to TRBD1. There are 15 residues in the CDR3. Per the germline V gene, CDR1 is SEHNR and CDR2 is FQNEAQ (reference sequence). Trimming took 4 bases from V and 4 from J; bases not matched to a gene: 8. The CDR3 DNA reads as TGTGCCAGCAGCTCGGGGACAGCAACGGCAGATACGCAGTATTTT. Translating it yields CASSSGTATADTQYF.